Presented here are 10 T cell receptor beta chains from one specimen sequenced in a study of regulatory T cells in long-lasting Graves disease. For TCR beta, libraries came from iRepertoire HTBI primers and Arm-PCR of CDR3 regions. TCRdb passed the multiplex PCR reads through MiXCR, listing each CDR3 protein once. The sample lists around 400,000 distinct CDR3 sequences, 15% to 17% occurring once. Time point meaning: newly diagnosed GD, antithyroid drugs for less than 3 months. PBMCs were the source of the RNA used for TCR sequencing. The material was peripheral blood mononuclear cells (PBMCs), obtained at new diagnosis, from a patient treated with antithyroid drugs. The receptors here all came from a female donor with Graves disease.

Points on this clonotype: One end of the junction varies from germline; a read error may be responsible. The chain employs TRBV6-1 and TRBJ1-5; D possibly corresponds to TRBD1 (5 bases). Germline loops: CDR1 MNHNS, CDR2 SASEGT. The CDR3 has 16 amino acids. CDR3 in DNA: TGTGCCGGCAGTGAATTTGTGGGGCAGAGCAATCAGCCCCAGCATTTT. Encoded protein: CAGSEFVGQSNQPQHF.

In its sample, this clonotype was seen many times. The gene calls are TRBV10-3 and TRBJ2-3, with 13 positions matching TRBD2. Germline-derived CDR1 and CDR2 are ENHRY and SYGVKD. With 6 bases clipped from V and 9 bases from J, the junction kept 9 bases outside the gene matches. The CDR3 has 15 residues. The DNA of the CDR3 is TGTGCCATCAGGCATGGGACTAGCGGGATCGGCACGCAGTATTTT. Translating gives CAIRHGTSGIGTQYF.

In its sample, this clonotype was seen many times. The rearrangement links TRBV12-3 or TRBV12-4 to TRBJ1-1; the match to TRBD1 covers 8 bases. The CDR3 has 12 amino acids. After removal of 7 bases from V and 10 bases from J, the junction contained 8 bases not matched to a gene. CDR3: CASTMPGTGAFF. Written as DNA, the CDR3 is TGTGCCAGCACCATGCCAGGGACAGGAGCTTTCTTT.

V gene TRBV11-1 combines with J gene TRBJ1-2; no firm D call. The V end was cut by 6 bases, the J end by 0 bases, with 11 bases between. The germline V gene has CDR1 SGHAT and CDR2 FQDESV (reference sequence). CDR3 length: 14 amino acids. The CDR3 region is CASSSTIANYGYTF. The CDR3 DNA sequence: TGTGCCAGCAGTTCTACTATAGCTAACTATGGCTACACCTTC.

This clonotype came up many times. This chain connects TRBV20-1 to TRBJ1-1; 7 bases are a match to TRBD1. CDR1 and CDR2 from the germline V gene are DFQATT and SNEGSKA (reference sequence). The V segment lost 7 bases and the J segment 4 bases; nucleotides outside the gene matches: 18. This CDR3 spans 16 amino acids. As DNA, the CDR3 is TGCAGTGGGCGGCCGGGCAGGGGGTATGGCGCCACTGAAGCTTTCTTT. It encodes CSGRPGRGYGATEAFF.

In its sample, this clonotype was seen once. This chain uses TRBV12-3 or TRBV12-4 with TRBJ2-7, with a tentative D call TRBD2 (6 bases). This CDR3 is built from 16 residues. V gave up 5 bases and J gave up 2 bases, with 19 bases separating them. CDR3 protein: CASSPGGAPGPYEQYF. CDR3 nucleotide sequence: TGTGCCAGCAGTCCCGGAGGGGCCCCGGGTCCCTACGAGCAGTACTTC.

This clonotype was seen many times. This rearrangement joins TRBV20-1 to TRBJ2-5; 10 bases align to TRBD1. The CDR3 spans 16 residues. V lost 2 bases, J lost 2 bases, and 8 bases stayed unmatched. Germline values: CDR1 DFQATT, CDR2 SNEGSKA (reference sequence). CDR3 coding DNA: TGCAGTGCTAGAAAATCGGGACAGGGGCTACAAGAGACCCAGTACTTC. It yields the protein CSARKSGQGLQETQYF.

The rearrangement links TRBV27 to TRBJ2-1; 12 positions agree with TRBD2. Looked up from germline, CDR1 is MNHEY and CDR2 is SMNVEV (reference sequence). V lost 5 bases, J lost 4 bases, and 6 bases stayed unmatched. This CDR3 contains 16 residues. CDR3 sequence reads: CASSEFGTSGYNEQFF. Written as DNA, the CDR3 is TGTGCCAGCAGTGAATTTGGGACTAGCGGGTACAATGAGCAGTTCTTC.

V gene TRBV7-9 combines with J gene TRBJ1-2; TRBD1 might be the D (5 bases). The CDR3 consists of 12 residues. Germline V gene lookup returns CDR1 SEHNR and CDR2 FQNEAQ (reference sequence). V was shortened by 4 bases and J by 7 bases, with 10 bases between the two germline ends. The CDR3: CASSYLGAGYTF. CDR3 DNA: TGTGCCAGCAGCTATCTCGGGGCTGGCTACACCTTC.

This clonotype appeared once. This chain joins TRBV28 and TRBJ2-3, with 8 bases that match TRBD1. J lost 2 bases, V lost 4 bases, and 5 bases had no gene match. Germline loops: CDR1 MDHEN, CDR2 SYDVKM. There are 15 residues in the CDR3. The CDR3 loop reads CASSSGQGPTDTQYF. The CDR3 nucleotides read TGTGCCAGCAGTTCCGGACAGGGACCCACAGATACGCAGTATTTT.